This TCR beta chain was recovered during a study of blood T cell repertoires in COVID-19. Assay used: immunoSEQ multiplex PCR; TCRdb lists only in-frame clones, some missing. The sample consists of about 200,000 clones, around 82% of them appearing once. The CDR3 is 11 amino acids. V lost 6 bases and J lost 9, with 12 bases in between. The V gene's germline CDR1 is MNHEY and CDR2 SMNVEV (reference sequence). The sequence was collected from a woman aged 55-69 years with acute COVID-19. This chain uses TRBV27 with TRBJ2-7, with a weak D call TRBD2 (6 bases). Sequenced material: PBMCs or T cells enriched from blood (not recorded which). The DNA for the CDR3 is TGTGCCAGCAGGGCGGGGCTGGTGCAGTACTTC. Translated: CASRAGLVQYF.